This T cell receptor (beta chain) is from a study of breast tumors, draining lymph nodes, adjacent tissues. The CDR3 has 14 amino acids. V dropped 0 bases and J dropped 6 bases, with 9 bases sitting between them. CDR1 is LGHNA, CDR2 YSLEER, per germline. Notes on the study in general: Compared with basal-like, luminal-like tumors shared significantly more repertoire with nontumor tissue. The lymph node origin of tumor T cells was framed as consistent with a hypothesis, not demonstrated. The data were judged consistent with most tumor T cells coming from lymph node and expanding in tumor. Tumors had less TCR diversity than lymph nodes, more than nontumor tissue.

TCRdb fed the multiplex PCR reads into MiXCR, producing one record per CDR3 protein. In the table there are tens of thousands of distinct CDR3 sequences, about 60% of which are singletons. On this clonotype: The target antigen is unknown.

The sequence came from a female donor with breast cancer. Some clones in this sample may be carry-over from other donors' samples. The chain couples TRBV4-3 to TRBJ1-5; D is unclear. Sequenced: breast tumor tissue. CDR3 in DNA: TGCGCCAGCAGCCAAGATCCGATGGGTCAGCCCCAGCATTTT. It yields the protein CASSQDPMGQPQHF.